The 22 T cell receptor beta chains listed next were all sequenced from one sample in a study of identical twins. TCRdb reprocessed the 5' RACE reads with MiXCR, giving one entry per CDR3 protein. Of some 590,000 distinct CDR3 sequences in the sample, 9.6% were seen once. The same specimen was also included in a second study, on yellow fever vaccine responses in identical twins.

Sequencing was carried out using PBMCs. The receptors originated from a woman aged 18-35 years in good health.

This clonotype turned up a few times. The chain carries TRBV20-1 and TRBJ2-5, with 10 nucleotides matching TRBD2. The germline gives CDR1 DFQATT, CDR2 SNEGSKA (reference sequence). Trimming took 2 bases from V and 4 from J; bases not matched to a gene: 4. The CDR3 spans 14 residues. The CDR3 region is CSARRAGGRETQYF. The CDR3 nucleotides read TGCAGTGCTAGAAGAGCGGGGGGGCGAGAGACCCAGTACTTC.

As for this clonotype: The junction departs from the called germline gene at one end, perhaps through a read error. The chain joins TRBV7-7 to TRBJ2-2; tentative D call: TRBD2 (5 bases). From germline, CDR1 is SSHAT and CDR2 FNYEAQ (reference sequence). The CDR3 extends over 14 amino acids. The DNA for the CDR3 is TGTGCTAGCAGCCTCCTGGTGGGAGCCGGGGAGCTGTTTTTT. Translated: CASSLLVGAGELFF.

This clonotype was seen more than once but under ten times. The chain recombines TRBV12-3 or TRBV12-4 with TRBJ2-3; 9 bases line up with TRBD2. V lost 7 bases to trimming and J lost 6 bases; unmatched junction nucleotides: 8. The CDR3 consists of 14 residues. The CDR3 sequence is CASKGLAIRDTQYF. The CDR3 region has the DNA TGTGCCAGCAAGGGACTAGCTATCCGGGATACGCAGTATTTT.

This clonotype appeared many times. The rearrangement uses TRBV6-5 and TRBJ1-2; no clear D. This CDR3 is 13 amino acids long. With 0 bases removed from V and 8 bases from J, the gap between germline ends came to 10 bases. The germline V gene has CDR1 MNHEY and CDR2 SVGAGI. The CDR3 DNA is TGTGCCAGCAGTTACTCGGAAAGCGTCGGCTACACCTTC. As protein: CASSYSESVGYTF.

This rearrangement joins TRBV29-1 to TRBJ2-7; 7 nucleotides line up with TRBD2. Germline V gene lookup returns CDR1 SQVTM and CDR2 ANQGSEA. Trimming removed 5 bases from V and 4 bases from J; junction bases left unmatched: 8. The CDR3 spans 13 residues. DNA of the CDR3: TGCAGCGTTCCAGGCGGGAGTATTTACGAGCAGTACTTC. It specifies CSVPGGSIYEQYF.

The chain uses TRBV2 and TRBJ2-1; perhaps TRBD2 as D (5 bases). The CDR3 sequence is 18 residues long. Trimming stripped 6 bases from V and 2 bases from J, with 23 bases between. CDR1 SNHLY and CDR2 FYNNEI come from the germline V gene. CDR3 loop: CASRKSGTTRSTYNEQFF. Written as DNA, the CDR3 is TGTGCCAGCAGGAAAAGCGGTACTACACGGAGCACCTACAATGAGCAGTTCTTC.

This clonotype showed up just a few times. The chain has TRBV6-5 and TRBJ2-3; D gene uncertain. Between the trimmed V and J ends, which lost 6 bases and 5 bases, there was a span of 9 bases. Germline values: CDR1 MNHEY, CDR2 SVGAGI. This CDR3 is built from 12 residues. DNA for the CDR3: TGTGCCAGCAGCCGAGGTAGAGATACGCAGTATTTT. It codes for CASSRGRDTQYF.

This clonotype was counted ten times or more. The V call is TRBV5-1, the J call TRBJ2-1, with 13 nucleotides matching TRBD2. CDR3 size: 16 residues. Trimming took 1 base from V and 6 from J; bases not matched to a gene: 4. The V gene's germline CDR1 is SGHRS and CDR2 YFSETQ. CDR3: CASSLTSGRVSNEQFF. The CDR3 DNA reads TGCGCCAGCAGCTTGACTAGCGGGAGGGTTTCCAATGAGCAGTTCTTC.

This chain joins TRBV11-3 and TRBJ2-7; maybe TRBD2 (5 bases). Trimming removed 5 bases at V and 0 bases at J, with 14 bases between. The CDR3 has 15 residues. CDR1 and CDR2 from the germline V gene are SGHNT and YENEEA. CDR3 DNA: TGTGCCAGCAGCGCGGGCCCTACAGACTCCTACGAGCAGTACTTC. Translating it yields CASSAGPTDSYEQYF.

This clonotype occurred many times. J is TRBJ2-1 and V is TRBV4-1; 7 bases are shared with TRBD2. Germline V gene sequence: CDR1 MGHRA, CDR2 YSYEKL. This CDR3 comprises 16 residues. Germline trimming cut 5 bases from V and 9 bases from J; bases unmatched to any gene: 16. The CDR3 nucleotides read TGCGCCAGCAGCGAAGTCGAGGGCGGGAGCTTCGGTGAGCAGTTCTTC. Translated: CASSEVEGGSFGEQFF.

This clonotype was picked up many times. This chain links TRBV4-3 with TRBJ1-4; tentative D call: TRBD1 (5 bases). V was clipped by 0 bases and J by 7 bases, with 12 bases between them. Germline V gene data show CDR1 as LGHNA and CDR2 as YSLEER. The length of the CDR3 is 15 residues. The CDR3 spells CASSQEVGLGEKLFF. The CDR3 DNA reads TGCGCCAGCAGCCAAGAAGTGGGGCTCGGTGAAAAACTGTTTTTT.

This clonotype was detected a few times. CDR3 region: CASSLAMGTSGRGDTQYF. CDR3 bases: TGTGCCAGCAGCTTAGCCATGGGGACCTCTGGGAGGGGAGATACGCAGTATTTT. The chain links TRBV7-8 to TRBJ2-3, with TRBD2 matching 7 bases. Germline assignment: CDR1 SGHVS and CDR2 FQNEAQ. This CDR3 has 18 amino acids. Germline trimming cut 0 bases from V and 5 bases from J; bases unmatched to any gene: 14. Together with reference TRBV7-8 and TRBJ2-3, the CDR3 gives the full variable domain: GAGVSQSPRYKVAKRGQDVALRCDPISGHVSLFWYQQALGQGPEFLTYFQNEAQLDKSGLPSDRFFAERPEGSVSTLKIQRTQQEDSAVYLCASSLAMGTSGRGDTQYFGPGTRLTVL.

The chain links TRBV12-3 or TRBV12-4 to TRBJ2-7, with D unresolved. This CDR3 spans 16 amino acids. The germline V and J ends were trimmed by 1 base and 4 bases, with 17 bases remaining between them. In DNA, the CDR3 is TGTGCCAGCAGTTTAGTGATCTCGGGCACGACTTACGAGCAGTACTTC. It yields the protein CASSLVISGTTYEQYF.

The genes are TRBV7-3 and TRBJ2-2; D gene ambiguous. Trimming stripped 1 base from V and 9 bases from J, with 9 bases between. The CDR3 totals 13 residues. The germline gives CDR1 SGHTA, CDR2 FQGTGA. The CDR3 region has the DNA TGTGCCAGCAGCTTAATAGGCAACCGGGAGCTGTTTTTT. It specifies CASSLIGNRELFF.

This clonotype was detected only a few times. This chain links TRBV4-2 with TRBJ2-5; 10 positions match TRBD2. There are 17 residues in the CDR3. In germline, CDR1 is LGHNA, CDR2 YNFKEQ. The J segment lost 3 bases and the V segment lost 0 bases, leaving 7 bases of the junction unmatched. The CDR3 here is CASSQDVAGGHEETQYF. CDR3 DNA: TGTGCCAGCAGCCAAGATGTAGCGGGGGGCCACGAAGAGACCCAGTACTTC.

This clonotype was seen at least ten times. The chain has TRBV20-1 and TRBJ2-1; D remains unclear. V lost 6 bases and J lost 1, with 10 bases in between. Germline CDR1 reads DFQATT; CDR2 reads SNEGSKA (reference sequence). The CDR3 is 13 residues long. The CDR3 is CSATVLSYNEQFF. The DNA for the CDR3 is TGCAGTGCAACAGTCCTTTCCTACAATGAGCAGTTCTTC.

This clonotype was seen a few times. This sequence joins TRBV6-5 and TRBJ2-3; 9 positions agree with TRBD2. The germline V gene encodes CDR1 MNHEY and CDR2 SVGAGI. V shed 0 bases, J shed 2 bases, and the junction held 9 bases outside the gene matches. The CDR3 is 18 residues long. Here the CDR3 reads CASSYSPALAGTTDTQYF. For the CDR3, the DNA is TGTGCCAGCAGTTACTCGCCGGCTCTAGCGGGGACCACAGATACGCAGTATTTT.

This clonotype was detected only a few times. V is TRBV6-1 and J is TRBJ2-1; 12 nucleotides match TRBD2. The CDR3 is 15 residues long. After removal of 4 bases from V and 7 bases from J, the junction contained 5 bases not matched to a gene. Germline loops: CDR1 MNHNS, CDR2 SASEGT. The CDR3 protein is CASSGLAGVGNEQFF. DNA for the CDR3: TGTGCCAGCAGTGGACTAGCGGGAGTCGGTAATGAGCAGTTCTTC.

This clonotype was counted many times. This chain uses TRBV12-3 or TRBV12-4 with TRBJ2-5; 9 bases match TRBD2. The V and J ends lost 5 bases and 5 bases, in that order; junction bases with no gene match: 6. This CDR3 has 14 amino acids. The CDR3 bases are TGTGCCAGCAGTGCTAGCGGGGTACAGGAGACCCAGTACTTC. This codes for CASSASGVQETQYF.

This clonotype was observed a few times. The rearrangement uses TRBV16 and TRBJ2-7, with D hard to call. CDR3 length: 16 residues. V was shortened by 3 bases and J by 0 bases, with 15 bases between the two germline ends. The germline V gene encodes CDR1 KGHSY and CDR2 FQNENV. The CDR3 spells CASSQLSASYSYEQYF. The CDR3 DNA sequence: TGTGCCAGCAGCCAGTTATCGGCGTCCTACTCCTACGAGCAGTACTTC.

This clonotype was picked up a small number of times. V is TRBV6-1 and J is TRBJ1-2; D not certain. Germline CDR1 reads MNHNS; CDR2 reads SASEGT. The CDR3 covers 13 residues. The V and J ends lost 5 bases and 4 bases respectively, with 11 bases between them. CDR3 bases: TGTGCCAGCAGTCGCGATCTACTCTATGGCTACACCTTC. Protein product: CASSRDLLYGYTF.

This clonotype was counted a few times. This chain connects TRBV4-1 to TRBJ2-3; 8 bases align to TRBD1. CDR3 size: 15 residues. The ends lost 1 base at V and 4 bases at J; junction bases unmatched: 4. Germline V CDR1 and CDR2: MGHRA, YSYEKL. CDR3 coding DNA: TGCGCCAGCAGCCAAGCGGCAGGGGGCGCAGATACGCAGTATTTT. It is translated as CASSQAAGGADTQYF.